The present entry profiles one T cell receptor (beta chain) with its context. At one boundary the junction diverges from the germline segment, which might be a read error. These data are taken from a study of blood T cell repertoires in COVID-19. This CDR3 has 13 residues. Some clones are missing from TCRdb's copy, which holds only in-frame ones; the method was immunoSEQ multiplex PCR. The sample consists of 100,000 to 150,000 clones, around 88% of them appearing once. The chain has TRBV12-3 or TRBV12-4 and TRBJ1-1, with a possible D match to TRBD1 (5 bases). The origin of this receptor is a man aged 50-59 years with active or convalescent COVID-19. The specimen was peripheral blood. CDR3 coding DNA: TGTGCCAGCAGCCTTGCGACAACCCGGGGGGTAAGGTTT. It codes for CASSLATTRGVRF.